The present T cell receptor beta chain was sequenced within a study of technical replicates of blood from several donors. Produced via immunoSEQ multiplex PCR; TCRdb's table is partial and in-frame only. Of roughly 80,000 clones in the sample, 85% to 95% were seen once. V shed 2 bases, J shed 7 bases, and the junction held 7 bases outside the gene matches. The V gene's germline CDR1 is LNHDA and CDR2 SQIVND (reference sequence). CDR3 length: 15 amino acids. The chain carries TRBV19 and TRBJ2-1; 8 bases match TRBD2. Material for sequencing was T cells isolated from PBMCs. The clonotype was recovered from a human donor in good health. CDR3 DNA sequence: TGTGCCAGTAGTATAAGCGGGAGAGGTTCGAATGAGCAGTTCTTC. This gives the protein CASSISGRGSNEQFF.